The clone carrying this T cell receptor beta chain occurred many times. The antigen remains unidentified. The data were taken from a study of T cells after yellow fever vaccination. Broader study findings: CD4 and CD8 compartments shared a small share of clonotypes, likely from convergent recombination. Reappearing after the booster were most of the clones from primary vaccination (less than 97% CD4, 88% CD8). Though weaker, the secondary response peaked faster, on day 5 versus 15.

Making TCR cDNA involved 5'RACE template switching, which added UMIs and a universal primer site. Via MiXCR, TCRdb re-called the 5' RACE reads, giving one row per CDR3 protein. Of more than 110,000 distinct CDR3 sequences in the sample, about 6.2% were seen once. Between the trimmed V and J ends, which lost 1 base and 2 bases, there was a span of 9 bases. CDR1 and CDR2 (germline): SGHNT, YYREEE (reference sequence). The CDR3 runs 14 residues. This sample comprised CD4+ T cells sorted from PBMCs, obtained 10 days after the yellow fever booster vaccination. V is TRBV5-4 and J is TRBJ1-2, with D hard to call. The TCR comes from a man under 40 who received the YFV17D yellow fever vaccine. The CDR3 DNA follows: TGTGCCAGCAGCTTGAACTCCAGAAACTATGGCTACACCTTC. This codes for CASSLNSRNYGYTF.